This T cell receptor beta chain was observed in a study of T cell clonality in common variable immunodeficiency. Study-wide points: Shared TCRbeta clones were fewer between CVID subjects than controls. Links between repertoire features and CVID complications were heterogeneity-limited. TCRbeta clonality was increased in CVID versus healthy controls. In common variable immunodeficiency, TCR beta chains reportedly carried fewer deletions and N-nucleotide insertions.

The data were produced by immunoSEQ multiplex PCR, yet TCRdb's version contains in-frame clones alone and is incomplete. This sample carries about 42,000 clones and no singletons, and approximately 5.6% goes to the top ten. The CDR3 loop spans 14 amino acids. Germline CDR1 SGHNT, CDR2 YYREEE (reference sequence). With V trimmed by 5 bases and J by 0 bases, 3 bases remained unmatched. This clone was detected ten times or more. Its antigen is unidentified. The read stops 3 residues short of the end of the CDR3; the missing end is completed from the germline J gene. The sequenced material came from peripheral blood mononuclear cells. The TCR comes from a human donor with common variable immunodeficiency. The chain employs TRBV5-4 and TRBJ2-7, with TRBD1 matching 9 bases. The CDR3 loop is CASSGQGSSYEQYF. The DNA read from the CDR3 is TGTGCCAGCAGTGGACAGGGGAGCTCCTACGAG.